The following is a T cell receptor (beta chain) sequence with its context. The antigen is not known. The sample comes from a study of cytomegalovirus exposure and HLA in healthy donors. Across the whole study: The 90 to 150 validation repertoires, a later analysis reported, used the same platform as the roughly 660 repertoires from the first cohort. Study results and limitations: Clusters of TCRs from the first cohort tended to co-occur in the approximately 120 validation repertoires (as a later analysis found).

This CDR3 region has 14 residues. V lost 1 base and J lost 4, with 13 bases in between. The V gene's germline CDR1 is SQVTM and CDR2 ANQGSEA. Generated by immunoSEQ multiplex PCR, the TCRdb table keeps only in-frame clones and is missing some. The sample includes around 100,000 clones, 85% seen only once; the top ten take 20%. While the first cohort had fewer than 850 subjects, the donors belonged to the separate validation cohort of fewer than 150 subjects. The receptor was derived from a man younger than 35 in good health and CMV-seropositive. The sequencing sample was made of PBMCs. The J gene is TRBJ1-2, the V gene TRBV29-1; maybe TRBD1 (6 bases). The CDR3 DNA sequence: TGCAGCGTTGAAGGTGGGGGCGCTGGCTATGGCTACACCTTC. Amino acids: CSVEGGGAGYGYTF.